The following is a TCR beta chain sequence with its context. Its antigen is not identified. Repertoires were generated with immunoSEQ multiplex PCR, while TCRdb's copy carries only in-frame clones and drops some. The sample has around 24,000 clones, 82% seen once. The entry originates in a study of somatic mutations in cytotoxic T cells in rheumatoid arthritis. Whole-study results and caveats: Patients with rheumatoid arthritis did not differ significantly from age-matched healthy controls in CD8+ T-cell clonality. Each of about an eighth of the roughly 65 patients had a largest CD8+ clone that made up more than 20% of CD8+ cells.

CDR1 is SGHNT, CDR2 YENEEA, per germline. V shed 4 bases, J shed 6 bases, and the junction held 9 bases outside the gene matches. This CDR3 contains 15 residues. Specimen: CD8+ T cells sorted from blood. The chain uses TRBV11-3 and TRBJ2-1; 7 positions match TRBD2. This sequence originates from a man in his fifties in good health. The CDR3 spells CASSWGRGSGNEQFF. The CDR3 DNA is TGTGCCAGCAGCTGGGGACGCGGGAGTGGCAATGAGCAGTTCTTC. The whole variable domain, filled in from reference TRBV11-3 and TRBJ2-1, reads EAGVVQSPRYKIIEKKQPVAFWCNPISGHNTLYWYLQNLGQGPELLIRYENEEAVDDSQLPKDRFSAERLKGVDSTLKIQPAELGDSAVYLCASSWGRGSGNEQFFGPGTRLTVL.